Listed here are 32 T cell receptor beta chains from one sample, sequenced in a study of graft-versus-host responses after intestinal transplantation. Some clones are missing from TCRdb's copy, which holds only in-frame ones; the method was immunoSEQ multiplex PCR. The repertoire has some 21,000 clones, around three fifths of them found once; the top ten carry over 1%. The source was alloreactive CD4+ T cells from a mixed lymphocyte reaction culture, collected before intestinal transplant. Noted subset: CFSE-low proliferating T cells sorted from approximately 6-day pre-transplant mixed lymphocyte reaction (GvH or HvG direction). All receptors derive from a human patient who received an intestinal transplant.

This chain links TRBV30 with TRBJ1-4; perhaps TRBD1 as D (5 bases). The germline V and J ends were trimmed by 0 bases and 4 bases, with 12 bases remaining between them. The CDR3 covers 15 residues. Germline-derived CDR1 and CDR2 are GTSNPN and SVGIG (reference sequence). CDR3 in amino acids: CAWSVVTGVNEKLFF. The CDR3 nucleotides are TGTGCCTGGAGTGTTGTAACGGGGGTTAATGAAAAACTGTTTTTT.

The rearrangement links TRBV7-9 to TRBJ1-4, with TRBD1 matching over 8 bases. The CDR3 is 14 residues long. The V gene's germline CDR1 is SEHNR and CDR2 FQNEAQ (reference sequence). Trimming removed 5 bases from V and 7 bases from J; junction bases left unmatched: 6. The CDR3 coding sequence is TGTGCCAGCAGCCTGACAGGGGTGGTTGAAAAACTGTTTTTT. Translated, it gives CASSLTGVVEKLFF.

The genes are TRBV4-3 and TRBJ1-1; 7 nucleotides match TRBD1. The ends lost 5 bases at V and 1 base at J; junction bases unmatched: 4. There are 14 residues in the CDR3. The germline V gene encodes CDR1 LGHNA and CDR2 YSLEER. Here the CDR3 reads CASSVRQGNTEAFF. In DNA, the CDR3 is TGCGCCAGCAGCGTACGACAGGGGAACACTGAAGCTTTCTTT.

This clone was detected a few times. This chain joins TRBV7-2 and TRBJ2-3; TRBD2 is a possible D gene (7 bases). The CDR3 runs 14 residues. The germline V gene has CDR1 SGHTA and CDR2 FQGNSA. Trimming left V 6 bases short and J 3 bases short, with 13 bases between. The CDR3 region has the DNA TGTGCCAGCAGTCCGGGGGGCTGGACAGATACGCAGTATTTT. Protein product: CASSPGGWTDTQYF.

This clone was detected only a few times. The chain uses TRBV7-9 and TRBJ1-2, with D tentatively TRBD1 (5 bases). Germline V gene lookup returns CDR1 SEHNR and CDR2 FQNEAQ (reference sequence). The CDR3 sequence is 15 residues long. The germline V and J ends were trimmed by 4 bases and 7 bases, with 19 bases remaining between them. The CDR3, as DNA: TGTGCCAGCAGCTCTGAGGCGGCAGGGCTATCTGGCTACACCTTC. Translated, it gives CASSSEAAGLSGYTF.

This clone has only a few counts. This chain links TRBV30 with TRBJ1-5; 12 bases are shared with TRBD1. The CDR3 is made up of 17 amino acids. Per germline, CDR1 GTSNPN and CDR2 SVGIG (reference sequence). Trimming cost V 1 base and J 7 bases; bases outside gene matches: 11. CDR3 nucleotides: TGTGCCTGGAGTGGTAAAAGGGACAGGGGGCTGAGGCAGCCCCAGCATTTT. Amino acids: CAWSGKRDRGLRQPQHF.

V is TRBV6-5 and J is TRBJ1-2; possibly TRBD1 for D (5 bases). Germline V gene sequence: CDR1 MNHEY, CDR2 SVGAGI. V lost 0 bases to trimming and J lost 4 bases, with 12 bases between them. The CDR3 is 15 residues long. CDR3 in DNA: TGTGCCAGCAGTTACTCCCTCCAGGGCGGCTATGGCTACACCTTC. It specifies CASSYSLQGGYGYTF.

This chain links TRBV6-5 with TRBJ2-7, with D tentatively TRBD1 (6 bases). V was cut by 4 bases and J by 2 bases, with 15 bases left in between. The CDR3 has 15 amino acids. CDR1 is MNHEY, CDR2 SVGAGI, per germline. CDR3 in amino acids: CASSSPGHYPYEQYF. Written as DNA, the CDR3 is TGTGCCAGCAGTTCGCCGGGACACTACCCCTACGAGCAGTACTTC.

The chain couples TRBV14 to TRBJ2-2; 8 nucleotides agree with TRBD1. V shed 11 bases and J 2 bases; nucleotides not matched to a gene: 22. The V gene's germline CDR1 is SGHDN and CDR2 FVKESK. The CDR3 consists of 19 residues. The CDR3 DNA follows: TGTGCCGGACCCGGACCGGACAGGGACCTAGATAGCAACACCGGGGAGCTGTTTTTT. As protein: CAGPGPDRDLDSNTGELFF.

V and J are TRBV30 and TRBJ2-5, with D maybe TRBD2 (5 bases). V lost 2 bases, J lost 7 bases, and 14 bases lay in between. CDR3 length: 13 residues. Germline CDR1 reads GTSNPN; CDR2 reads SVGIG (reference sequence). The CDR3 spells CAWSRHSGRTQYF. Written as DNA, the CDR3 is TGTGCCTGGAGTAGGCATAGTGGGAGGACCCAGTACTTC. Based on the CDR3 plus reference TRBV30 and TRBJ2-5, the full variable domain is SQTIHQWPATLVQPVGSPLSLECTVEGTSNPNLYWYRQAAGRGLQLLFYSVGIGQISSEVPQNLSASRPQDRQFILSSKKLLLSDSGFYLCAWSRHSGRTQYFGPGTRLLVL.

This chain joins TRBV6-5 and TRBJ1-5; 9 nucleotides line up with TRBD1. Germline trimming cut 6 bases from V and 4 bases from J; bases unmatched to any gene: 7. The CDR3 has 15 residues. Germline CDR1 reads MNHEY; CDR2 reads SVGAGI. CDR3 DNA: TGTGCCAGCAGATTGGGACAGGGTACTAATCAGCCCCAGCATTTT. It specifies CASRLGQGTNQPQHF.

This clone was observed a few times. The rearrangement links TRBV6-6 to TRBJ1-5; D might be TRBD1 (6 bases). CDR1 is MNHNY, CDR2 SVGAGI, per germline (reference sequence). The CDR3 contains 15 residues. The germline V and J ends were trimmed by 5 bases and 2 bases, with 13 bases remaining between them. In nucleotides, the CDR3 is TGTGCCAGCAGTCCACAGGGATTTGGCAATCAGCCCCAGCATTTT. Protein: CASSPQGFGNQPQHF.

This clone occurred a few times. The chain uses TRBV11-2 and TRBJ1-1, with 9 bases lining up with TRBD1. Germline V gene sequence: CDR1 SGHAT, CDR2 FQNNGV. The V segment lost 3 bases and the J segment 0 bases; nucleotides outside the gene matches: 5. The CDR3 loop spans 16 amino acids. The CDR3 DNA reads as TGTGCCAGCAGCTTCCGGGACAGGGCTATGAACACTGAAGCTTTCTTT. It codes for CASSFRDRAMNTEAFF. Full variable domain (missing parts from reference TRBV11-2 and TRBJ1-1): EAGVAQSPRYKIIEKRQSVAFWCNPISGHATLYWYQQILGQGPKLLIQFQNNGVVDDSQLPKDRFSAERLKGVDSTLKIQPAKLEDSAVYLCASSFRDRAMNTEAFFGQGTRLTVV.

The chain combines TRBV7-9 with TRBJ2-1; the match to TRBD2 covers 9 bases. This CDR3 is built from 15 residues. Trimming cost V 5 bases and J 6 bases; bases outside gene matches: 8. Germline CDR1 SEHNR, CDR2 FQNEAQ (reference sequence). This CDR3 is CASSVWRGGFNEQFF. DNA for the CDR3: TGTGCCAGCAGCGTCTGGCGGGGGGGCTTCAATGAGCAGTTCTTC.

This clone came up a few times. The chain combines TRBV6-1 with TRBJ2-7, with TRBD1 as a possible D gene (6 bases). Germline CDR1 MNHNS, CDR2 SASEGT. Trimming left V 1 base short and J 2 bases short, with 9 bases between. The CDR3 extends over 14 amino acids. The CDR3 is CASSEVGGPYEQYF. The CDR3 DNA is TGTGCCAGCAGTGAAGTAGGGGGTCCCTACGAGCAGTACTTC.

The sample holds one count of this clone. This chain links TRBV14 with TRBJ2-1; no clear D. Germline-derived CDR1 and CDR2 are SGHDN and FVKESK. The length of the CDR3 is 16 residues. V was shortened by 0 bases and J by 0 bases, with 9 bases between the two germline ends. The CDR3 protein is CASSQERYSSYNEQFF. CDR3 DNA sequence: TGTGCCAGCAGCCAAGAGCGCTACAGCTCCTACAATGAGCAGTTCTTC.

This clone was counted only a few times. The chain employs TRBV13 and TRBJ2-5; a weak D match, TRBD1 (6 bases). CDR3 length equals 14 residues. CDR1 and CDR2 (germline): PRHDT, FYEKMQ (reference sequence). The V end lost 2 bases, the J end lost 2 bases, and 9 bases lay between the germline ends. CDR3 sequence reads: CASSLNREQETQYF. DNA for the CDR3: TGTGCCAGCAGCTTAAACAGGGAACAAGAGACCCAGTACTTC.

This clone was seen a few times. The gene calls are TRBV30 and TRBJ2-7; a weak D match, TRBD1 (5 bases). V shed 1 base and J shed 2 bases, with 12 bases lying between them. The CDR3 contains 14 residues. Germline V gene sequence: CDR1 GTSNPN, CDR2 SVGIG (reference sequence). Here the CDR3 DNA reads TGTGCCTGGAGTGCCGACAGTGGGACCTACGAGCAGTACTTC. Residues: CAWSADSGTYEQYF.

The chain links TRBV5-1 to TRBJ1-4, with D tentatively TRBD1 (5 bases). The CDR3 loop spans 14 amino acids. Germline CDR1 reads SGHRS; CDR2 reads YFSETQ. The V end lost 1 base, the J end lost 3 bases, and 7 bases lay between the germline ends. The CDR3 DNA reads TGCGCCAGCAGCTTGTGGGGCCCTAATGAAAAACTGTTTTTT. This sequence encodes CASSLWGPNEKLFF. Full variable domain (remainder filled in from reference TRBV5-1 and TRBJ1-4): KAGVTQTPRYLIKTRGQQVTLSCSPISGHRSVSWYQQTPGQGLQFLFEYFSETQRNKGNFPGRFSGRQFSNSRSEMNVSTLELGDSALYLCASSLWGPNEKLFFGSGTQLSVL.

The CDR3 spells CASAWGVGSGNTIYF. CDR3 nucleotides: TGTGCTAGTGCCTGGGGCGTTGGCTCTGGAAACACCATATATTTT. This chain connects TRBV12-5 to TRBJ1-3; weak D call: TRBD1 (5 bases). The CDR3 has 15 residues. Germline V CDR1 and CDR2: LGHNT, FRNRAP. V lost 7 bases to trimming and J lost 0 bases, with 13 bases between them.

This clone was picked up a small number of times. The CDR3 sequence is CASSWTGLNQPQHF. CDR3 DNA: TGTGCCAGCAGCTGGACAGGACTCAATCAGCCCCAGCATTTT. This chain connects TRBV5-5 to TRBJ1-5, with 7 bases identical to TRBD1. The CDR3 has 14 amino acids. The V and J ends lost 3 bases and 3 bases, in that order; junction bases with no gene match: 3. CDR1 is SGHKS and CDR2 is YYEKEE in the germline V gene (reference sequence).

This clone was found a few times. V is TRBV30 and J is TRBJ2-5; TRBD1 is a possible D gene (5 bases). Germline CDR1 reads GTSNPN; CDR2 reads SVGIG (reference sequence). V gave up 0 bases and J gave up 4 bases, with 15 bases separating them. This CDR3 is built from 15 residues. The CDR3 nucleotides are TGTGCCTGGAGTGTAACATCAGGGTTCGGAGAGACCCAGTACTTC. This encodes CAWSVTSGFGETQYF. The complete variable domain, with remaining parts taken from reference TRBV30 and TRBJ2-5, reads SQTIHQWPATLVQPVGSPLSLECTVEGTSNPNLYWYRQAAGRGLQLLFYSVGIGQISSEVPQNLSASRPQDRQFILSSKKLLLSDSGFYLCAWSVTSGFGETQYFGPGTRLLVL.

The table lists this clone with a count of one. This chain uses TRBV15 with TRBJ1-4; D call uncertain. Germline lookup yields CDR1 LNHNV and CDR2 YYDKDF (reference sequence). V gave up 1 base and J gave up 5 bases, with 8 bases separating them. The CDR3 consists of 14 residues. The CDR3 nucleotides read TGTGCCACCAGCAGAGCAGACTGGAATGAAAAACTGTTTTTT. Residues: CATSRADWNEKLFF.

The chain carries TRBV20-1 and TRBJ2-7, with D unresolved. V was shortened by 6 bases and J by 6 bases, with 12 bases between the two germline ends. CDR3 length: 11 amino acids. The germline CDR1 and CDR2 sequences are DFQATT and SNEGSKA (reference sequence). CDR3 bases: TGCAGTGCCACATTTTCGATCGAGCAGTACTTC. Translated: CSATFSIEQYF.

This sequence joins TRBV18 and TRBJ2-5; D is undetermined. Trimming took off 3 bases at V and 1 base at J, with 12 bases between the two ends. There are 15 residues in the CDR3. Germline-derived CDR1 and CDR2 are KGHSH and LQKENI. CDR3 DNA sequence: TGTGCCAGCTCACCGTTTGGCCCCGTCCAAGAGACCCAGTACTTC. Its protein is CASSPFGPVQETQYF. Using reference TRBV18 and TRBJ2-5 for the parts outside the CDR3, the full variable domain is NAGVMQNPRHLVRRRGQEARLRCSPMKGHSHVYWYRQLPEEGLKFMVYLQKENIIDESGMPKERFSAEFPKEGPSILRIQQVVRGDSAAYFCASSPFGPVQETQYFGPGTRLLVL.

This clone was counted a single time. The V and J genes are TRBV6-6 and TRBJ1-5; D remains unclear. Trimming pared 7 bases from V and 4 bases from J, leaving 17 bases between. The CDR3 spans 15 residues. Germline values: CDR1 MNHNY, CDR2 SVGAGI (reference sequence). The CDR3 DNA reads as TGTGCCAGCACCCCTTATGGTGCACATAATCAGCCCCAGCATTTT. Residues: CASTPYGAHNQPQHF.

This clone was detected only a few times. The chain is built from TRBV29-1 and TRBJ1-4, with D maybe TRBD1 (6 bases). The CDR3 is made up of 12 amino acids. CDR1 and CDR2 from the germline V gene are SQVTM and ANQGSEA. Trimming cost V 6 bases and J 8 bases, with 13 bases left between them. The CDR3 loop reads CSVPGAREKLFF. CDR3 in DNA: TGCAGCGTCCCAGGGGCTCGGGAAAAACTGTTTTTT.

This chain links TRBV18 with TRBJ1-2; 7 nucleotides match TRBD1. CDR1 and CDR2 (germline): KGHSH, LQKENI. The V and J ends lost 3 bases and 7 bases, in that order; junction bases with no gene match: 8. This CDR3 has 14 amino acids. Written as DNA, the CDR3 is TGTGCCAGCTCACCGATCGGGACAGCCGGTGGCTACACCTTC. Its protein is CASSPIGTAGGYTF.

This clone was seen just once. The chain recombines TRBV18 with TRBJ2-5; D unclear. The CDR3 is 11 amino acids. The germline V gene has CDR1 KGHSH and CDR2 LQKENI. Between the trimmed V and J ends, which lost 5 bases and 2 bases, there was a span of 3 bases. CDR3 protein: CASSEQETQYF. The DNA of the CDR3 is TGTGCCAGCTCAGAGCAAGAGACCCAGTACTTC.

The chain recombines TRBV7-2 with TRBJ1-5; D gene unclear. The V end lost 1 base, the J end lost 6 bases, and 10 bases lay between the germline ends. CDR1 is SGHTA and CDR2 is FQGNSA in the germline V gene. The CDR3 loop spans 14 amino acids. This chain's CDR3 is CASSLVTGSQPQHF. The CDR3 DNA is TGTGCCAGCAGCTTAGTGACGGGGAGTCAGCCCCAGCATTTT.

The V gene is TRBV5-5, the J gene TRBJ2-2; 9 bases are a match to TRBD1. The CDR3 sequence is 15 residues long. V lost 4 bases, J lost 4 bases, and 5 bases stayed unmatched. Germline assignment: CDR1 SGHKS and CDR2 YYEKEE (reference sequence). This CDR3 reads CASSAGQGFTGELFF. DNA of the CDR3: TGTGCCAGCAGCGCGGGACAGGGTTTCACCGGGGAGCTGTTTTTT.

In this sample, this clone turned up a few times. Compared with germline, one end of the junction differs, possibly owing to a read error. The chain carries TRBV11-2 and TRBJ1-2; D is possibly TRBD1 (5 bases). Germline CDR1 SGHAT, CDR2 FQNNGV. CDR3 length: 13 residues. CDR3: CATSSIRVYGYTF. The DNA for the CDR3 is TGTGCCACCAGCTCAATCAGGGTTTATGGCTACACCTTC.